Described below is a single T cell receptor (beta chain) sequence and its context. The target antigen is unknown. The sample belongs to a study of CD8 T cells in Susac syndrome. Study findings and constraints: Clonal expansion involving Susac CD8+ cells peaked in TEMRA cells and active patients. Only a relatively small number of individuals were included in the TCR sequencing and HLA analysis.

Random hexamers were used to reverse transcribe an amount of roughly 0.5 to 1 ug RNA. The TCR beta CDR3 was amplified by immunoSEQ multiplex PCR across 54 Vbeta, 13 Jbeta. Each CDR3 protein gets one entry after TCRdb re-called the immunoSEQ multiplex PCR reads with MiXCR. The sample has about 120,000 distinct CDR3 sequences, around 94% seen once. This TCR was recovered from a human donor with Susac syndrome. The sample comprised CD8+ T cells from PBMCs.

CDR3 bases: TGTGCCAGCACCTCTGCCCTAGGACAGGGGTTGAACACTGAAGCTTTCTTT. Protein: CASTSALGQGLNTEAFF. The chain uses TRBV7-9 and TRBJ1-1; 9 bases match TRBD1. In germline, CDR1 is SEHNR, CDR2 FQNEAQ (reference sequence). With V trimmed by 7 bases and J by 0 bases, 12 bases remained unmatched. This CDR3 comprises 17 residues. The full variable domain, in which reference TRBV7-9 and TRBJ1-1 provide the parts outside the CDR3, is DTGVSQNPRHKITKRGQNVTFRCDPISEHNRLYWYRQTLGQGPEFLTYFQNEAQLEKSRLLSDRFSAERPKGSFSTLEIQRTEQGDSAMYLCASTSALGQGLNTEAFFGQGTRLTVV.